This entry lists 4 T cell receptor beta chains sequenced from one sample in a study of blood T cell repertoires in COVID-19. Sequencing was performed with immunoSEQ multiplex PCR; in TCRdb, only in-frame clones are kept and a portion is missing. This sample has around 300,000 clones; around nine tenths occur once, and the top ten carry roughly 2.6%. Sequencing was carried out using PBMCs or T cells enriched from blood (not recorded which). The source is a woman aged 18-30 years who had recovered from COVID-19.

The J gene is TRBJ1-5, the V gene TRBV30; 12 nucleotides agree with TRBD1. CDR1 is GTSNPN, CDR2 SVGIG, per germline (reference sequence). The CDR3 runs to 15 residues. The V and J ends lost 3 bases and 7 bases, in that order; junction bases with no gene match: 7. The CDR3 DNA is TGTGCCTGGAGCGGGACAGGGGGCGCAGGCCAGCCCCAGCATTTT. This translates into CAWSGTGGAGQPQHF. The entire variable domain, with the rest obtained from reference TRBV30 and TRBJ1-5, is as follows: SQTIHQWPATLVQPVGSPLSLECTVEGTSNPNLYWYRQAAGRGLQLLFYSVGIGQISSEVPQNLSASRPQDRQFILSSKKLLLSDSGFYLCAWSGTGGAGQPQHFGDGTRLSIL.

This chain joins TRBV5-1 and TRBJ1-1; D is uncertain. The CDR3 extends over 13 amino acids. V lost 0 bases and J 2 bases, leaving 5 bases between the germline ends. Germline lookup yields CDR1 SGHRS and CDR2 YFSETQ. The CDR3: CASSLGPNTEAFF. Written as DNA, the CDR3 is TGCGCCAGCAGCTTGGGGCCAAACACTGAAGCTTTCTTT.

DNA of the CDR3: TGTGCCAGCCTCACCGGGGGGGGAAACACCATATATTTT. It specifies CASLTGGGNTIYF. The chain carries TRBV28 and TRBJ1-3; D is possibly TRBD1 (5 bases). The CDR3 has 13 residues. V was shortened by 8 bases and J by 4 bases, with 12 bases between the two germline ends. In germline, CDR1 is MDHEN, CDR2 SYDVKM.

The chain has TRBV28 and TRBJ1-2; 9 positions match TRBD1. The CDR3 totals 15 residues. In germline, CDR1 is MDHEN, CDR2 SYDVKM. V lost 7 bases and J lost 1; bases outside the gene matches: 7. The CDR3 DNA reads TGTGCCAGCATTCCCACAGGGGGCGTTAACTATGGCTACACCTTC. This gives the protein CASIPTGGVNYGYTF.